The T cell receptor (beta chain) described here comes from a study of OX40 agonist ivuxolimab in advanced cancers. The V gene's germline CDR1 is SGHTA and CDR2 FQGNSA. With 3 bases clipped from V and 7 bases from J, the junction kept 9 bases outside the gene matches. This CDR3 contains 15 residues. General observations from the study: By week 6 at 0.1 to 3.0 mg/kg, blood CD4+ and CD8+ T cells had expanded clonally.

With regard to this clone: Its antigen is undetermined.

TCRdb's copy holds only in-frame clones and misses some; the assay was immunoSEQ multiplex PCR. The table has tens of thousands of clones, around 86% seen once. This receptor was obtained from an adult with an advanced solid tumor such as melanoma, head and neck, liver or kidney cancer. The rearrangement links TRBV7-2 to TRBJ2-1; 7 bases align to TRBD2. Sample: CD4+ or CD8+ T cells sorted from blood, taken in a trial of the OX40 agonist ivuxolimab. The CDR3 DNA sequence: TGTGCCAGCAGCTTCGGGGGGACCTCGCGGAATGAGCAGTTCTTC. It encodes CASSFGGTSRNEQFF.